The clone carrying this T cell receptor beta chain was counted only a few times. Antigen: not known. According to the study, TCR beta libraries were built with iRepertoire HTBI primers and CDR3-region Arm-PCR. TCRdb analysed the multiplex PCR reads with MiXCR anew, one entry per CDR3 protein. Of over 350,000 distinct CDR3 sequences listed, roughly 20% were seen once; the top ten hold more than 20%. Time point specified: persistent/refractory GD, antithyroid drugs over 5 years with positive TRAb. TCR sequences were obtained from RNA taken from PBMCs. The data originate from a study of regulatory T cells in long-lasting Graves disease. Germline V gene lookup returns CDR1 LNHNV and CDR2 YYDKDF (reference sequence). Trimming removed 4 bases from V and 6 bases from J, with 16 bases in between. CDR3 length: 14 amino acids. Whole-study findings and limits: Under persistent disease, TRBV28, TRBJ1-2 and TRBJ2-5 were used preferentially.

The chain joins TRBV15 to TRBJ2-7, with D hard to call. The receptor comes from a female donor with Graves disease. Sequenced material: peripheral blood mononuclear cells (PBMCs), taken when the disease was refractory, from a patient treated with antithyroid drugs. The CDR3 DNA sequence: TGTGCCACCAGCATCGGACCCGGGTTAGCCGAGCAGTACTTC. It translates to CATSIGPGLAEQYF.